The 20 T cell receptor beta chains presented below share a single source sample, sequenced in a study of CD8+ T cells in alopecia areata. The treatment: oral pan-JAK inhibitor, 5-10 mg twice daily. In each case, RNA was isolated and then reverse transcribed into cDNA as the sequencing template. Sequencing used immunoSEQ multiplex PCR; TCRdb keeps in-frame clones, though not all of them. The sample contains approximately 130,000 clones, around 60% of which appear only once. The sequenced sample was CD4+ T cells sorted from blood, obtained at week 4, from a patient treated with tofacitinib. These receptors were taken from a human donor with alopecia areata.

This clone was counted between two and nine times. The chain joins TRBV2 to TRBJ1-1, with 7 bases lining up with TRBD1. This CDR3 comprises 15 residues. Germline assignment: CDR1 SNHLY and CDR2 FYNNEI. J lost 4 bases, V lost 4 bases, and 9 bases had no gene match. The CDR3 reads CASSADETGFTEAFF. The CDR3 DNA sequence: TGTGCCAGCAGTGCCGATGAGACAGGGTTCACTGAAGCTTTCTTT.

The rearrangement links TRBV5-1 to TRBJ2-7; a weak D match, TRBD1 (5 bases). With 0 bases removed from V and 1 base from J, the gap between germline ends came to 5 bases. Germline CDR1 SGHRS, CDR2 YFSETQ. The CDR3 totals 13 residues. The CDR3, as DNA: TGCGCCAGCAGCTTGGGACAGTCCTACGAGCAGTACTTC. This translates into CASSLGQSYEQYF.

The J gene is TRBJ2-5, the V gene TRBV5-1; 9 nucleotides agree with TRBD1. This CDR3 is built from 15 residues. Trimming at V came to 1 base and at J to 7 bases, leaving 8 bases not matched to a gene. Germline V gene lookup returns CDR1 SGHRS and CDR2 YFSETQ. The CDR3 coding sequence is TGCGCCAGCAGCTTGTGGGGGACAGGGATGGGGACCCAGTACTTC. Residues: CASSLWGTGMGTQYF.

The V and J genes are TRBV29-1 and TRBJ2-7; no reliable D call. Germline CDR1 reads SQVTM; CDR2 reads ANQGSEA. Trimming stripped 4 bases from V and 0 bases from J, with 7 bases between. The CDR3 has 12 residues. As DNA, the CDR3 is TGCAGCGTTGGGGCCCGCTCCTACGAGCAGTACTTC. It is translated as CSVGARSYEQYF.

The chain employs TRBV7-2 and TRBJ2-5; D is undetermined. Germline lookup yields CDR1 SGHTA and CDR2 FQGNSA. Between the trimmed V and J ends, which lost 5 bases and 6 bases, there was a span of 13 bases. The CDR3 sequence is 13 residues long. DNA of the CDR3: TGTGCCAGCAGCATAAACTTCAGCCAGACCCAGTACTTC. It is translated as CASSINFSQTQYF.

The chain joins TRBV11-2 to TRBJ2-7; no firm D call. Germline V CDR1 and CDR2: SGHAT, FQNNGV. The CDR3 spans 11 residues. V was clipped by 7 bases and J by 5 bases, with 9 bases between them. The CDR3 DNA sequence: TGTGCCAGCACCAAATATCACGAGCAGTACTTC. Protein: CASTKYHEQYF.

The J gene is TRBJ2-5, the V gene TRBV11-3; D ambiguous. The germline V gene encodes CDR1 SGHNT and CDR2 YENEEA. V lost 5 bases to trimming and J lost 1 base, with 11 bases between them. This CDR3 comprises 14 residues. The DNA for the CDR3 is TGTGCCAGCAGCCTAGGACCCCGCCAAGAGACCCAGTACTTC. This encodes CASSLGPRQETQYF.

This clone was counted between two and nine times. V usage is TRBV5-1 and J usage is TRBJ2-6, with D perhaps matching TRBD1 (6 bases). Trimming cost V 3 bases and J 0 bases, with 25 bases left between them. The V gene's germline CDR1 is SGHRS and CDR2 YFSETQ. The CDR3 spans 21 residues. Written as DNA, the CDR3 is TGCGCCAGCAGCTCGAATGTATACAGGGTGGCTTATTCCTCTGGGGCCAACGTCCTGACTTTC. Translating it yields CASSSNVYRVAYSSGANVLTF.

CDR3 in amino acids: CASSLATGGIKHNEQFF. The CDR3, as DNA: TGCGCCAGCAGCTTGGCGACAGGAGGCATCAAACACAATGAGCAGTTCTTC. The genes are TRBV5-1 and TRBJ2-1; D perhaps matches TRBD1 (6 bases). The CDR3 runs 17 residues. Trimming pared 0 bases from V and 5 bases from J, leaving 18 bases between. CDR1 and CDR2 from the germline V gene are SGHRS and YFSETQ. Full variable domain (remainder filled in from reference TRBV5-1 and TRBJ2-1): KAGVTQTPRYLIKTRGQQVTLSCSPISGHRSVSWYQQTPGQGLQFLFEYFSETQRNKGNFPGRFSGRQFSNSRSEMNVSTLELGDSALYLCASSLATGGIKHNEQFFGPGTRLTVL.

The chain couples TRBV29-1 to TRBJ2-1; TRBD2 aligns across 15 bases. In germline, CDR1 is SQVTM, CDR2 ANQGSEA. The CDR3 sequence is 16 residues long. The V gene end was trimmed by 7 bases and the J gene end by 7 bases; junction bases not matched to a gene: 11. As DNA, the CDR3 is TGCAGCGCGGCCGGGACTAGCGGGGGGTATGCGAATGAGCAGTTCTTC. It encodes CSAAGTSGGYANEQFF.

This clone was detected only a few times. The chain carries TRBV6-5 and TRBJ2-2; D is undetermined. Deletions cut 6 bases from V and 0 bases from J, with 5 bases between. The CDR3 sequence is 13 residues long. Germline V gene lookup returns CDR1 MNHEY and CDR2 SVGAGI. DNA of the CDR3: TGTGCCAGCAGAGATGCGAACACCGGGGAGCTGTTTTTT. This translates into CASRDANTGELFF.

The chain joins TRBV29-1 to TRBJ2-5; 9 bases fit TRBD2. V shed 8 bases, J shed 5 bases, and the junction held 12 bases outside the gene matches. This CDR3 spans 14 amino acids. Germline V gene sequence: CDR1 SQVTM, CDR2 ANQGSEA. The CDR3 region has the DNA TGCAGCCTGGCCATTGCGGGGGGGCGCGAGACCCAGTACTTC. This encodes CSLAIAGGRETQYF.

This chain uses TRBV4-1 with TRBJ1-1, with 9 bases matching TRBD1. Trimming cost V 4 bases and J 3 bases; bases outside gene matches: 6. Germline CDR1 is MGHRA and CDR2 is YSYEKL. The CDR3 is 15 amino acids. CDR3: CASSLTGGDYTEAFF. CDR3 nucleotides: TGCGCCAGCAGCCTTACAGGGGGCGATTACACTGAAGCTTTCTTT.

This clone was detected once. The chain recombines TRBV14 with TRBJ1-2; a possible D gene is TRBD1 (5 bases). The CDR3 has 15 amino acids. V was cut by 4 bases and J by 2 bases, with 14 bases left in between. Germline CDR1 reads SGHDN; CDR2 reads FVKESK. Written as DNA, the CDR3 is TGTGCCAGCAGCCCGGGACTCCCGAGCAACTATGGCTACACCTTC. It specifies CASSPGLPSNYGYTF.

This clone showed up just a few times. The rearrangement uses TRBV5-1 and TRBJ2-5; 7 bases line up with TRBD1. J lost 2 bases, V lost 4 bases, and 5 bases had no gene match. This CDR3 contains 14 residues. The germline V gene has CDR1 SGHRS and CDR2 YFSETQ. CDR3 in amino acids: CASSHPGQQETQYF. Here the CDR3 DNA reads TGCGCCAGCAGCCATCCGGGACAGCAAGAGACCCAGTACTTC.

This clone came up once. The genes are TRBV25-1 and TRBJ2-3; a weak D match, TRBD1 (5 bases). The CDR3 has 15 amino acids. Germline V gene sequence: CDR1 MGHDK, CDR2 SYGVNS. The V end lost 3 bases, the J end lost 4 bases, and 14 bases lay between the germline ends. The CDR3 protein is CASSDSQGLADTQYF. The CDR3 coding sequence is TGTGCCAGCAGTGATTCTCAGGGTCTCGCAGATACGCAGTATTTT.

This clone has only one observation. The chain has TRBV19 and TRBJ1-5; 10 positions match TRBD1. From germline, CDR1 is LNHDA and CDR2 SQIVND (reference sequence). The CDR3 runs 16 residues. V shed 7 bases and J 0 bases; nucleotides not matched to a gene: 6. CDR3 amino acids: CASTLRQGASNQPQHF. CDR3 nucleotides: TGTGCCAGTACCCTCCGACAGGGGGCTAGCAATCAGCCCCAGCATTTT.

Only one count was recorded for this clone. The V call is TRBV7-9, the J call TRBJ2-7, with a tentative D call TRBD1 (6 bases). This CDR3 is 15 amino acids long. Trimming cost V 4 bases and J 2 bases, with 15 bases left between them. Germline V gene sequence: CDR1 SEHNR, CDR2 FQNEAQ (reference sequence). CDR3 DNA: TGTGCCAGCAGCTCCCGGGACAAGACCCCCTACGAGCAGTACTTC. Its protein product is CASSSRDKTPYEQYF.

The chain couples TRBV25-1 to TRBJ1-1; no definite D call. This CDR3 has 11 residues. Germline V gene data show CDR1 as MGHDK and CDR2 as SYGVNS. Trimming removed 3 bases from V and 11 bases from J, with 10 bases in between. CDR3 residues: CASSDHLGAFF. DNA for the CDR3: TGTGCCAGCAGTGATCACCTGGGGGCTTTCTTT. Variable domain in full (rest from reference TRBV25-1 and TRBJ1-1): EADIYQTPRYLVIGTGKKITLECSQTMGHDKMYWYQQDPGMELHLIHYSYGVNSTEKGDLSSESTVSRIRTEHFPLTLESARPSHTSQYLCASSDHLGAFFGQGTRLTVV.

The chain joins TRBV6-5 to TRBJ2-4; maybe TRBD1 (6 bases). The CDR3 totals 15 residues. The V and J ends lost 1 base and 5 bases respectively, with 12 bases between them. Germline CDR1 MNHEY, CDR2 SVGAGI. The CDR3 protein is CASSYLGARQNIQYF. The CDR3, as DNA: TGTGCCAGCAGTTACTTGGGGGCTCGGCAAAACATTCAGTACTTC.